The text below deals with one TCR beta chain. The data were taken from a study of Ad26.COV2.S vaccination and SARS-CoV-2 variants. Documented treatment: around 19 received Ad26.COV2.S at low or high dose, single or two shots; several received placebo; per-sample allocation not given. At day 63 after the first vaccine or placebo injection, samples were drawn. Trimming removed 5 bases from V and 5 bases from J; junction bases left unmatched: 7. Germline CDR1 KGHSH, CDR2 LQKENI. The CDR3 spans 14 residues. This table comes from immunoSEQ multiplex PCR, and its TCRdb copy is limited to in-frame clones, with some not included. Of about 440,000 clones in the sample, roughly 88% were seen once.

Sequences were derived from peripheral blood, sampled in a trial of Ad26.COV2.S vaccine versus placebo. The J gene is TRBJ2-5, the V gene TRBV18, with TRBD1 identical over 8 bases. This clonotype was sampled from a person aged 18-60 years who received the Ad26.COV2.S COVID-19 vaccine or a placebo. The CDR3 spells CASSSLDRVETQYF. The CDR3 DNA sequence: TGTGCCAGCTCATCCCTGGACAGGGTGGAGACCCAGTACTTC.